These T cell receptor beta chains were read from a single sample in a study of shared clonotypes between healthy human individuals. Measured with immunoSEQ multiplex PCR; TCRdb has only the in-frame clones, and not every one. The sample consists of about 110,000 clones, around 68% of them appearing once. The specimen sequenced was memory CD8+ T cells sorted from blood. The origin of the receptors is a woman aged 25 to 39 in good health. CDR3s include the opening cysteine and the closing phenylalanine or tryptophan. The D gene is left open where the match is weak. Expanded clones get a size class; other rows say once, few or many, or leave the size out.

D: TRBD1
J: TRBJ1-2
V: TRBV13
size: NA
DNA: TGTGCCAGCAGCTCCGGGACAGAGACTAACTATGGCTACACCTTC
CDR3: CASSSGTETNYGYTF

D: TRBD2
J: TRBJ2-3
V: TRBV6-5
size: NA
DNA: TGTGCCAGCAGTTTACTAGCGGGAGACGGTGGAGATACGCAGTATTTT
CDR3: CASSLLAGDGGDTQYF

D: NA
J: TRBJ1-1
V: TRBV21-1
size: NA
DNA: TGTGCCAGCAGCAACCTATACCGGGACATTGACACTGAAGCTTTCTTT
CDR3: CASSNLYRDIDTEAFF

D: NA
J: TRBJ1-2
V: TRBV29-1
size: few
DNA: TGCAGCGTTTCAGGGACCTATGGCTACACCTTC
CDR3: CSVSGTYGYTF

D: NA
J: TRBJ2-1
V: TRBV7-9
size: NA
DNA: TGTGCCAGCGCCAGGGACAATGAGCAGTTCTTC
CDR3: CASARDNEQFF

D: TRBD1
J: TRBJ2-1
V: TRBV27
size: NA
DNA: TGTGCCAGCAGTAGTAAGGGCGGGACAGGGTTTTATGAGCAGTTCTTC
CDR3: CASSSKGGTGFYEQFF

D: TRBD2
J: TRBJ2-3
V: TRBV4-2
size: NA
DNA: TGTGCCAGCAGCCACCAACCGGGACTAGCGGATACAGATACGCAGTATTTT
CDR3: CASSHQPGLADTDTQYF

D: TRBD1
J: TRBJ1-5
V: TRBV2
size: NA
DNA: TGTGCCAGCGGAAAGCTACAGGAAAGCAGGACAGGGGGCTACATTAGCAATCAGCCCCAGCATTTT
CDR3: CASGKLQESRTGGYISNQPQHF

D: NA
J: TRBJ2-1
V: TRBV28
size: NA
DNA: TGTGCCAGCAGATATGGAGGGGGCGAGAGTAATGAGCAGTTCTTC
CDR3: CASRYGGGESNEQFF

D: NA
J: TRBJ2-5
V: TRBV28
size: NA
DNA: TGTGCCAGCAGTCCTCACTTGGGATGGGAGACCCAGTACTTC
CDR3: CASSPHLGWETQYF

D: NA
J: TRBJ2-7
V: TRBV5-1
size: once
DNA: TGCGCCAGCAGCTTGCAGGGATTATACGAGCAGTACTTC
CDR3: CASSLQGLYEQYF

D: NA
J: TRBJ1-4
V: TRBV28
size: NA
DNA: TGTGCCAGCAGATCCCGCGGGGCAACTAATGAAAAACTGTTTTTT
CDR3: CASRSRGATNEKLFF

D: TRBD1
J: TRBJ2-7
V: TRBV19
size: NA
DNA: TGTGCCTCGGGACAGGCCTACGAGCAGTACTTC
CDR3: CASGQAYEQYF

D: NA
J: TRBJ2-2
V: TRBV10-2
size: NA
DNA: TGCGCCAGCACGGGCGAGGTCTCAAACACCGGGGAGCTGTTTTTT
CDR3: CASTGEVSNTGELFF

D: NA
J: TRBJ2-7
V: TRBV19
size: NA
DNA: TGTGCCAGTACCGCTCGGGACAATTCCTACGAGCAGTACTTC
CDR3: CASTARDNSYEQYF

D: TRBD2
J: TRBJ2-5
V: TRBV27
size: NA
DNA: TGTGCCAGCAGTTTGGGAGGGGTCAGGGAGACCCAGTACTTC
CDR3: CASSLGGVRETQYF

D: NA
J: TRBJ1-2
V: TRBV15
size: NA
DNA: TGTGCCACCAGCAGAGATCAGGGACCGTCCTTTTATGGCTACACCTTC
CDR3: CATSRDQGPSFYGYTF

D: NA
J: TRBJ2-7
V: TRBV4-1
size: many
DNA: TGCGCCAGCAGCCAAGCCAGCGGGACACCACCCTACGAGCAGTACTTC
CDR3: CASSQASGTPPYEQYF

D: NA
J: TRBJ1-1
V: TRBV19
size: NA
DNA: TGTGCCAGTAGTCCTCCGGACAGAGGGTTTAAAGCTTTCTTT
CDR3: CASSPPDRGFKAFF

D: NA
J: TRBJ1-3
V: TRBV18
size: NA
DNA: TGTGCCAGCTCATACAATACAGGGACTGGAAACACCATATATTTT
CDR3: CASSYNTGTGNTIYF

D: NA
J: TRBJ2-1
V: TRBV29-1
size: NA
DNA: TGCAGCGTTGAAGAGGGTCTACGGGAAGGTCTCCAGCAGTTCTTC
CDR3: CSVEEGLREGLQQFF

D: TRBD2
J: TRBJ2-7
V: TRBV10-3
size: NA
DNA: TGTGCCATCAGTAACCCCGGCGTTAGCGGGGCCTACGAGCAGTACTTC
CDR3: CAISNPGVSGAYEQYF

D: NA
J: TRBJ1-1
V: TRBV27
size: NA
DNA: TGTGCCAGCAGAGCCGGGGGGGACGCTATGTACACTGAAGCTTTCTTT
CDR3: CASRAGGDAMYTEAFF

D: NA
J: TRBJ2-6
V: TRBV2
size: NA
DNA: TGTGCCAGCAGTCCTACCGAGGGCGACGTACCCTACTCTGGGGCCAACGTCCTGACTTTC
CDR3: CASSPTEGDVPYSGANVLTF

D: TRBD1
J: TRBJ2-1
V: TRBV11-2
size: NA
DNA: TGTGCCAGCAGCGTTCCCGGGACAGGAGACAATGAGCAGTTCTTC
CDR3: CASSVPGTGDNEQFF

D: TRBD2
J: TRBJ2-7
V: TRBV11-1
size: NA
DNA: TGTGCCAGCAGCTTCCAGCGGGACTCCTACGAGCAGTACTTC
CDR3: CASSFQRDSYEQYF

D: TRBD2
J: TRBJ2-1
V: TRBV30
size: many
DNA: TGTGCCTGGAGCCTGCTAGCGGGAGGGCCGGATGAGCAGTTCTTC
CDR3: CAWSLLAGGPDEQFF

D: TRBD1
J: TRBJ2-2
V: TRBV6-5
size: NA
DNA: TGTGCCAGCAGTTACGGGACAGGGGGACCTTATGGGGAGCTGTTTTTT
CDR3: CASSYGTGGPYGELFF

D: TRBD2
J: TRBJ2-7
V: TRBV15
size: NA
DNA: TGTGCCACCAGCAGAGATAGGGGACTAGCGGGCAACTCCTACGAGCAGTACTTC
CDR3: CATSRDRGLAGNSYEQYF

D: TRBD2
J: TRBJ2-7
V: TRBV2
size: NA
DNA: TGTGCCAGCAGTGAAGCGCCGGGAGGATTCAGACTCTCCTACGAGCAGTACTTC
CDR3: CASSEAPGGFRLSYEQYF

D: NA
J: TRBJ1-2
V: TRBV6-4
size: NA
DNA: TGTGCCAGCAGTGACCTAGAAGGCTATGGCTACACCTTC
CDR3: CASSDLEGYGYTF

D: TRBD2
J: TRBJ2-1
V: TRBV5-1
size: NA
DNA: TGCGCCAGCAGCTTATCTAGCGGGAGCTACAATGAGCAGTTCTTC
CDR3: CASSLSSGSYNEQFF

D: NA
J: TRBJ2-7
V: TRBV7-3
size: NA
DNA: TGTGCCAGCAGCTTAAATTGGGACCATCTGGCCTACGAGCAGTACTTC
CDR3: CASSLNWDHLAYEQYF

D: TRBD1
J: TRBJ2-7
V: TRBV7-9
size: NA
DNA: TGTGCCAGCAGCTTAGGGCAGGGGGAGAACGAGCAGTACTTC
CDR3: CASSLGQGENEQYF

D: TRBD1
J: TRBJ1-2
V: TRBV27
size: once
DNA: TGTGCCAGCAGTTTTTGGGACAGGGGTGGCTACACCTTC
CDR3: CASSFWDRGGYTF

D: TRBD1
J: TRBJ2-3
V: TRBV11-3
size: once
DNA: TGTGCCAGCAGCTGGACAGGGGCGAGCACAGATACGCAGTATTTT
CDR3: CASSWTGASTDTQYF

D: NA
J: TRBJ2-7
V: TRBV29-1
size: few
DNA: TGCAGCGGCCACTTCGGTTACGAGCAGTACTTC
CDR3: CSGHFGYEQYF

D: NA
J: TRBJ1-2
V: TRBV29-1
size: NA
DNA: TGCAGCGTTGACCTCTACTATGGCTACACCTTC
CDR3: CSVDLYYGYTF

D: NA
J: TRBJ2-1
V: TRBV15
size: many
DNA: TGTGCCACCAGCAGGGGAGGGGGACGGACCTACAATGAGCAGTTCTTC
CDR3: CATSRGGGRTYNEQFF

D: TRBD1
J: TRBJ1-4
V: TRBV7-9
size: few
DNA: TGTGCCAGCAGCCGAGGGACAGAGGACGTTGAAAAACTGTTTTTT
CDR3: CASSRGTEDVEKLFF

D: TRBD1
J: TRBJ2-7
V: TRBV4-1
size: NA
DNA: TGCGCCAGCAGTGCCGGGACAGTAACGCTCGAGCAGTACTTC
CDR3: CASSAGTVTLEQYF

D: NA
J: TRBJ1-2
V: TRBV6-5
size: few
DNA: TGTGCCAGCAGTTACTCGATGGGGGGGATCGGCTACACCTTC
CDR3: CASSYSMGGIGYTF

D: NA
J: TRBJ2-7
V: TRBV27
size: NA
DNA: TGTGCCAGCAGTTTATTTGCGGGGAGCTCCTACGAGCAGTACTTC
CDR3: CASSLFAGSSYEQYF

D: NA
J: TRBJ2-7
V: TRBV29-1
size: NA
DNA: TGCAGCTACCGAGGGCAGGGATTCTACGAGCAGTACTTC
CDR3: CSYRGQGFYEQYF

D: NA
J: TRBJ2-7
V: TRBV28
size: many
DNA: TGTGCCAGCAGTCCCCCCCGGGGACTGAACTCCTACGAGCAGTACTTC
CDR3: CASSPPRGLNSYEQYF

D: TRBD1
J: TRBJ1-1
V: TRBV14
size: NA
DNA: TGTGCCAGCAGCCAGCGGACAGGGCGGAACACTGAAGCTTTCTTT
CDR3: CASSQRTGRNTEAFF

D: NA
J: TRBJ2-7
V: TRBV7-6
size: NA
DNA: TGTGCCAGCAGTACCGGGGTCGGGGCCTCAGCCTACGAGCAGTACTTC
CDR3: CASSTGVGASAYEQYF

D: NA
J: TRBJ1-2
V: TRBV4-1
size: NA
DNA: TGCGCCAGCAGCCAGACACAGTCCTATGGCTACACCTTC
CDR3: CASSQTQSYGYTF

D: NA
J: TRBJ2-7
V: TRBV28
size: NA
DNA: TGTGCCAGCAGTGCGGACATTCCCTACGAGCAGTACTTC
CDR3: CASSADIPYEQYF

D: TRBD1
J: TRBJ2-1
V: TRBV5-1
size: once
DNA: TGCGCCAGCAGCTTGTCTTCCGGGACAGGGGGTTTCAATGAGCAGTTCTTC
CDR3: CASSLSSGTGGFNEQFF

D: NA
J: TRBJ1-2
V: TRBV27
size: NA
DNA: TGTGCCAGCAGTAAACGGCAGTCGGACTATGGCTACACCTTC
CDR3: CASSKRQSDYGYTF

D: NA
J: TRBJ2-5
V: TRBV7-9
size: NA
DNA: TGTGCCAGCAGCCAACAGGCCAGTCAAACAGAGACCCAGTACTTC
CDR3: CASSQQASQTETQYF

D: NA
J: TRBJ1-3
V: TRBV7-9
size: few
DNA: TGTGCCACCGACCTCGACAGAAGAGTTTCTGGAAACACCATATATTTT
CDR3: CATDLDRRVSGNTIYF

D: TRBD2
J: TRBJ2-3
V: TRBV4-2
size: once
DNA: TGTGCCAGCAGCCAAGAAGCGGGAGGGCATGTAGATACGCAGTATTTT
CDR3: CASSQEAGGHVDTQYF

D: NA
J: TRBJ1-2
V: TRBV2
size: NA
DNA: TGTGCCAGCAGTGAATTGGCTACTAACTATGGCTACACCTTC
CDR3: CASSELATNYGYTF

D: NA
J: TRBJ1-2
V: TRBV11-2
size: NA
DNA: TGTGCCAGCAGCTTAAGTCACAGGGAAACCTATGGCTACACCTTC
CDR3: CASSLSHRETYGYTF

D: NA
J: TRBJ2-1
V: TRBV11-3
size: NA
DNA: TGTGCCAGCAGCTTCCACAGGGCCGGCTCCTACAATGAGCAGTTCTTC
CDR3: CASSFHRAGSYNEQFF